The T cell receptor beta chain under discussion was sequenced for a study of blood T cell repertoires in COVID-19. Using immunoSEQ multiplex PCR, the repertoire was profiled, and TCRdb retains in-frame clones only, with some absent. The sample consists of about 59,000 clones, around nine tenths of them appearing once. CDR3 length equals 13 residues. Germline V gene lookup returns CDR1 SEHNR and CDR2 FQNEAQ (reference sequence). Trimming removed 6 bases from V and 5 bases from J, with 13 bases in between. Material: peripheral blood. This receptor was identified in a man aged 80 or over with acute or convalescent COVID-19. The chain uses TRBV7-9 and TRBJ2-5; perhaps TRBD1 as D (5 bases). CDR3 in amino acids: CASSPERGETQYF. In nucleotides, the CDR3 is TGTGCCAGCAGTCCTGAAAGGGGTGAGACCCAGTACTTC. The full variable domain, rest sourced from reference TRBV7-9 and TRBJ2-5, is DTGVSQNPRHKITKRGQNVTFRCDPISEHNRLYWYRQTLGQGPEFLTYFQNEAQLEKSRLLSDRFSAERPKGSFSTLEIQRTEQGDSAMYLCASSPERGETQYFGPGTRLLVL.